The 6 T cell receptor beta chains presented below share a single source sample, sequenced in a study of blood T cell repertoires in COVID-19. Only in-frame clones appear in the TCRdb table, and some are missing; sequencing was by immunoSEQ multiplex PCR. Of tens of thousands of clones listed, around 83% are singletons. Input material: peripheral blood. The source of these receptors is a man between 60 and 75 years old with active COVID-19.

The chain has TRBV5-8 and TRBJ2-1, with 13 bases fitting TRBD2. J lost 7 bases, V lost 6 bases, and 4 bases had no gene match. The CDR3 is 14 residues long. Germline V gene sequence: CDR1 SGHTS, CDR2 YDEGEE. CDR3 sequence: CASILAGGLNEQFF. The CDR3 nucleotides read TGTGCCAGCATACTAGCGGGGGGGCTAAATGAGCAGTTCTTC.

A word on this clone: One junction end disagrees with the germline gene, perhaps due to a read error. This rearrangement joins TRBV13 to TRBJ1-1; 7 bases are a match to TRBD1. Germline V gives CDR1 PRHDT, CDR2 FYEKMQ (reference sequence). CDR3 length equals 13 residues. Here the CDR3 reads CASSDTGDTGAFF. Written as DNA, the CDR3 is TGTGCCAGCAGCGATACAGGGGATACTGGAGCTTTCTTT.

The CDR3 sequence: CASSQPGESYEQYF. The CDR3 coding sequence is TGTGCCAGCAGCCAGCCGGGGGAGTCCTACGAGCAGTACTTC. The V and J genes are TRBV4-2 and TRBJ2-7; a weak D match, TRBD2 (6 bases). Germline V CDR1 and CDR2: LGHNA, YNFKEQ. V lost 3 bases, J lost 1 base, and 10 bases lay in between. This CDR3 is 14 amino acids long.

The sample holds one count of this clone. The V call is TRBV28, the J call TRBJ1-1, with 9 positions matching TRBD1. This CDR3 comprises 16 residues. Looked up from germline, CDR1 is MDHEN and CDR2 is SYDVKM. Unmatched junction bases numbered 9, after V lost 6 bases and J lost 1 base. CDR3 in DNA: TGTGCCAGCAGCCCTGGACCGGGACAGGGGAACACTGAAGCTTTCTTT. It yields the protein CASSPGPGQGNTEAFF.

The chain has TRBV19 and TRBJ2-1; 13 bases are shared with TRBD2. The V gene end was trimmed by 8 bases and the J gene end by 4 bases; junction bases not matched to a gene: 5. The CDR3 spans 15 residues. From germline, CDR1 is LNHDA and CDR2 SQIVND (reference sequence). The DNA of the CDR3 is TGTGCCAGTGAACGGACTAGCGGGAGATACAATGAGCAGTTCTTC. Encoded protein: CASERTSGRYNEQFF. The full variable domain, completed using reference TRBV19 and TRBJ2-1, is DGGITQSPKYLFRKEGQNVTLSCEQNLNHDAMYWYRQDPGQGLRLIYYSQIVNDFQKGDIAEGYSVSREKKESFPLTVTSAQKNPTAFYLCASERTSGRYNEQFFGPGTRLTVL.

This sequence joins TRBV5-5 and TRBJ1-4; D remains unclear. CDR1 is SGHKS and CDR2 is YYEKEE in the germline V gene (reference sequence). Trimming pared 1 base from V and 8 bases from J, leaving 9 bases between. CDR3 length: 13 residues. CDR3 region: CASSLSGLEKLFF. CDR3 in DNA: TGTGCCAGCAGCTTGTCGGGGTTGGAAAAACTGTTTTTT.